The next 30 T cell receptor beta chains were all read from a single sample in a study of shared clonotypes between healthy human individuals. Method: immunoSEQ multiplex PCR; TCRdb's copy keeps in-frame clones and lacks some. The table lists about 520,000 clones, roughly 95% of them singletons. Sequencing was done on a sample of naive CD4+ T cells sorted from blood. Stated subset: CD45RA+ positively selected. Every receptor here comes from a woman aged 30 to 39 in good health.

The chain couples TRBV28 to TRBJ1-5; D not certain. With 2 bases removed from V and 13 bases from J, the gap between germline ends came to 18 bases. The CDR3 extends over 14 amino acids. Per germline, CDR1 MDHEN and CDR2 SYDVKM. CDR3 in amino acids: CASSLAPSAGIQHF. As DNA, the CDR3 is TGTGCCAGCAGTTTAGCCCCTTCGGCTGGAATTCAGCATTTT.

The CDR3 region is CSAPTGIRQYF. For the CDR3, the DNA is TGCAGTGCGCCCACAGGGATTCGGCAGTACTTC. J is TRBJ2-7 and V is TRBV20-1; D might be TRBD1 (6 bases). From germline, CDR1 is DFQATT and CDR2 SNEGSKA (reference sequence). The CDR3 has 11 amino acids. Trimming removed 6 bases at V and 9 bases at J, with 15 bases between.

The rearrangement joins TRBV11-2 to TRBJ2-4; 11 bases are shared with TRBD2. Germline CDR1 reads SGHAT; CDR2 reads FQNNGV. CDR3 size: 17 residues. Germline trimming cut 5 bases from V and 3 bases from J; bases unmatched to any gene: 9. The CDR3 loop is CASSPGLAGSDKNIQYF. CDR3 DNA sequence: TGTGCCAGCAGCCCAGGACTAGCGGGTAGTGACAAAAACATTCAGTACTTC.

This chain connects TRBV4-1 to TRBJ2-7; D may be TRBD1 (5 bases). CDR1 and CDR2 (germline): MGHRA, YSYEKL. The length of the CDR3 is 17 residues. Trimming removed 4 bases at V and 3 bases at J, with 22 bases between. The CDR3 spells CASSPQAGYSILYEQYF. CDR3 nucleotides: TGCGCCAGCAGCCCACAGGCAGGATACAGCATACTCTACGAGCAGTACTTC.

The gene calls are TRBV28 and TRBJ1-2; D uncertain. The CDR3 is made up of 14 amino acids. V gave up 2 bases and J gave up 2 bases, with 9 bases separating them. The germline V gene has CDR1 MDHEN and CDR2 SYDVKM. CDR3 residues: CASSLRQQNYGYTF. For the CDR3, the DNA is TGTGCCAGCAGTTTACGGCAACAAAACTATGGCTACACCTTC.

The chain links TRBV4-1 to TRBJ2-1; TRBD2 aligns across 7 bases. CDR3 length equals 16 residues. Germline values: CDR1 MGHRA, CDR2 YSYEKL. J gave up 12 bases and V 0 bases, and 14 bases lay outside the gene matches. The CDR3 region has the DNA TGCGCCAGCAGCCAAGAGGTCGGCCTATTTGGGAGGGCGCAGTTCTTC. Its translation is CASSQEVGLFGRAQFF.

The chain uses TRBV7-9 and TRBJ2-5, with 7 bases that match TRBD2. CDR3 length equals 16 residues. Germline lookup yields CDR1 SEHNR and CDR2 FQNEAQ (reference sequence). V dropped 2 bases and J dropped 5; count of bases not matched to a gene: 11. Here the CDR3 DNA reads TGTGCCAGCAGCTTATTGGCGGGAGTAAAGGGGGAGACCCAGTACTTC. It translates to CASSLLAGVKGETQYF.

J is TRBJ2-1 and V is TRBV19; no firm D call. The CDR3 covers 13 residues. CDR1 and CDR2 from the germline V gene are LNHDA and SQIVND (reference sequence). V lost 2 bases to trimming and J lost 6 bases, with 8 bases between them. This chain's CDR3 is CASSIITFNEQFF. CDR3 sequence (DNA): TGTGCCAGTAGTATAATCACGTTCAATGAGCAGTTCTTC.

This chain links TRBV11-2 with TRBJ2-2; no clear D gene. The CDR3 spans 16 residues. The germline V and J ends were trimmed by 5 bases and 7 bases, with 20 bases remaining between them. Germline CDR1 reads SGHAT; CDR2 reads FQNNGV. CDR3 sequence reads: CASSRDRASPIGELFF. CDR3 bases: TGTGCCAGCAGCCGAGACCGGGCGTCCCCCATCGGGGAGCTGTTTTTT.

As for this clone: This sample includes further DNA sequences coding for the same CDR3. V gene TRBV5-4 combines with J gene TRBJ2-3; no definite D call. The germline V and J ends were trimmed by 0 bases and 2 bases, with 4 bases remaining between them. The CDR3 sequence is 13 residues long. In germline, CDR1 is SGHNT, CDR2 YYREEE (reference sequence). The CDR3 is CASSLADTDTQYF. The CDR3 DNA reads TGTGCCAGCAGCTTGGCGGACACAGATACGCAGTATTTT.

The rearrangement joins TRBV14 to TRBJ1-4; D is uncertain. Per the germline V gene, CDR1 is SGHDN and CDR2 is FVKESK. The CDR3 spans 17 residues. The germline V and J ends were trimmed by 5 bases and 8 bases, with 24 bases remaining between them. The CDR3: CASSETTPHPRREKLFF. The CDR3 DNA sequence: TGTGCCAGCAGCGAAACCACCCCACATCCTCGGAGGGAAAAACTGTTTTTT. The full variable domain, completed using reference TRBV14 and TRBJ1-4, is EAGVTQFPSHSVIEKGQTVTLRCDPISGHDNLYWYRRVMGKEIKFLLHFVKESKQDESGMPNNRFLAERTGGTYSTLKVQPAELEDSGVYFCASSETTPHPRREKLFFGSGTQLSVL.

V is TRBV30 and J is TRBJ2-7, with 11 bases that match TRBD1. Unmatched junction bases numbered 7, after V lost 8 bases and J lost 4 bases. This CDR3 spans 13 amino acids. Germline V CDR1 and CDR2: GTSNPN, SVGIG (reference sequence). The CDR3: CAGGQGGNYEQYF. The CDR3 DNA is TGTGCCGGGGGACAGGGGGGGAATTACGAGCAGTACTTC.

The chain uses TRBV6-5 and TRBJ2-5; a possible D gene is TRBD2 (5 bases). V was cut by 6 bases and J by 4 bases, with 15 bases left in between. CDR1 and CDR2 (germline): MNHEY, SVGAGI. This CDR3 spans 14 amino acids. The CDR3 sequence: CASSLGPGLETQYF. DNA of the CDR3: TGTGCCAGCAGCCTAGGACCAGGACTAGAGACCCAGTACTTC.

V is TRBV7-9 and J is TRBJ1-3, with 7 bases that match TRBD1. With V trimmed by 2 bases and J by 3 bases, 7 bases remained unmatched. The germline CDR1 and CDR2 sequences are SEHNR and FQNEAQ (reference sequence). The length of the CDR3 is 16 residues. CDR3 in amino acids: CASSLSDRAVGNTIYF. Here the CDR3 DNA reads TGTGCCAGCAGCTTAAGCGACAGGGCGGTTGGAAACACCATATATTTT.

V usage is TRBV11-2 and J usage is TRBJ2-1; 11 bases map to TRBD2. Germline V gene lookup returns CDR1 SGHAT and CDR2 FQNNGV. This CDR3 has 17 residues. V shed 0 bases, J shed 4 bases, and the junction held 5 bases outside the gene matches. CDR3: CASSLEGTSGSYNEQFF. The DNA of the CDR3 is TGTGCCAGCAGCTTAGAGGGAACTAGCGGGAGTTACAATGAGCAGTTCTTC.

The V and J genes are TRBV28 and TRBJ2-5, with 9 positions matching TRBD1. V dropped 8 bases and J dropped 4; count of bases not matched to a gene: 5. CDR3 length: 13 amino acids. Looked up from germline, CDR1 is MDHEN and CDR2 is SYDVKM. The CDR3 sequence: CASRGQGTETQYF. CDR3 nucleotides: TGTGCCAGCCGAGGACAGGGGACAGAGACCCAGTACTTC. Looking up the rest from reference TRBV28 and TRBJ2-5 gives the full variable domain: DVKVTQSSRYLVKRTGEKVFLECVQDMDHENMFWYRQDPGLGLRLIYFSYDVKMKEKGDIPEGYSVSREKKERFSLILESASTNQTSMYLCASRGQGTETQYFGPGTRLLVL.

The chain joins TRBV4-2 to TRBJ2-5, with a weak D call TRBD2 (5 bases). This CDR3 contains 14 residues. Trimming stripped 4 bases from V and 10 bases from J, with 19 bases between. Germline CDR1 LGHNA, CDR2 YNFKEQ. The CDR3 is CASSPTRWGDIQYF. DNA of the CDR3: TGTGCCAGCAGCCCCACCAGATGGGGAGATATCCAGTACTTC.

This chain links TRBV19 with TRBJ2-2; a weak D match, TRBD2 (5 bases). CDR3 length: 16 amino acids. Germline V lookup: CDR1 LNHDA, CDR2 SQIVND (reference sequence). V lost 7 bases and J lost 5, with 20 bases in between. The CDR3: CASIQTGFQLTGELFF. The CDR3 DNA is TGTGCCAGTATCCAAACGGGATTCCAACTAACCGGGGAGCTGTTTTTT.

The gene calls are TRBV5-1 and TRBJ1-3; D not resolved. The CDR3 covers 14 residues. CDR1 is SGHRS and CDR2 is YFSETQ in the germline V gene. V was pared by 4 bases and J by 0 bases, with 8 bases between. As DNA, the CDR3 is TGCGCCAGCAGCAACAGCAACTCTGGAAACACCATATATTTT. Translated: CASSNSNSGNTIYF.

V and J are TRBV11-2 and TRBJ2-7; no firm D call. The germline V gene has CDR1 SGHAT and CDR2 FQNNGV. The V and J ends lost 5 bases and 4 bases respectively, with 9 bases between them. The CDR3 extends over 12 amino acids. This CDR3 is CASSQQGYEQYF. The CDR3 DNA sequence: TGTGCCAGCAGCCAGCAAGGGTACGAGCAGTACTTC.

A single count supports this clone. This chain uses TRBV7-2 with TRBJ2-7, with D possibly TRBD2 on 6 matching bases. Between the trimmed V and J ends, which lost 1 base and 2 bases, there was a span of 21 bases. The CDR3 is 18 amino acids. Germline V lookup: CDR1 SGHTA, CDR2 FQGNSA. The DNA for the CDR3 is TGTGCCAGCAGCTTAGGGACCCCCCACCCGGGAGCGCCCTACGAGCAGTACTTC. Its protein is CASSLGTPHPGAPYEQYF.

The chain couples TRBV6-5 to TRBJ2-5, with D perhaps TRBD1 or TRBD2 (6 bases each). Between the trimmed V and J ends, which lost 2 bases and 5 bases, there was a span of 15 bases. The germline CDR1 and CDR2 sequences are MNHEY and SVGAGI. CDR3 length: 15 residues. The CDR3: CASSYQQGGGETQYF. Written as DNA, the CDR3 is TGTGCCAGCAGTTACCAACAGGGTGGGGGGGAGACCCAGTACTTC.

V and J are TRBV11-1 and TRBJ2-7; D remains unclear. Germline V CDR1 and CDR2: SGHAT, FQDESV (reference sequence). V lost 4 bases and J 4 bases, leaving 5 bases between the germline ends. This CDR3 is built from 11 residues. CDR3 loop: CASSSSYEQYF. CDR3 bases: TGTGCCAGCAGCTCCTCATACGAGCAGTACTTC.

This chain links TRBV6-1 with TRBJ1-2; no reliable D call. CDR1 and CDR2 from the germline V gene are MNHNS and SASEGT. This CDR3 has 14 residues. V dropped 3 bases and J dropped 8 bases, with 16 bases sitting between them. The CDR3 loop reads CASSEPPGPRGYTF. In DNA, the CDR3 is TGTGCCAGCAGTGAGCCACCCGGACCGAGAGGCTACACCTTC.

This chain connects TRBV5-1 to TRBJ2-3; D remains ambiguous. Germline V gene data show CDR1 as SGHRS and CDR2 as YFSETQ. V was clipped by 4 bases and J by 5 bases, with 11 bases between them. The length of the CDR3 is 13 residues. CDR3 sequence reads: CASSLTTGDTQYF. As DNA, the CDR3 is TGCGCCAGCAGCCTCACGACGGGAGATACGCAGTATTTT.

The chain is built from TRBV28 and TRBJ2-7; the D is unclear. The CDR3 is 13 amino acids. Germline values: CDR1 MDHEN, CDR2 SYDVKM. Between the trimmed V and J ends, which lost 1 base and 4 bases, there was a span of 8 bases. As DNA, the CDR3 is TGTGCCAGCAGTTTATATTACGGGTACGAGCAGTACTTC. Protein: CASSLYYGYEQYF.

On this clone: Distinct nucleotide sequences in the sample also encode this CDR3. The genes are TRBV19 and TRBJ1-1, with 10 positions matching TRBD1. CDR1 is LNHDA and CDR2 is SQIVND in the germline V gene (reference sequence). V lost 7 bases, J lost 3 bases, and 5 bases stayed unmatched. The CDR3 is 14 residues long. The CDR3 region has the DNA TGTGCCAGTACTCTAGACAGGGGGCACACTGAAGCTTTCTTT. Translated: CASTLDRGHTEAFF.

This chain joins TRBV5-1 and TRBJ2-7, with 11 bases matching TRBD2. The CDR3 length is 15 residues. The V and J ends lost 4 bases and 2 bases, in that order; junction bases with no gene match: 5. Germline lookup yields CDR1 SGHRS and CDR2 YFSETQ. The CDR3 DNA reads TGCGCCAGCAGCAAGGGACTAGCGGATACCTACGAGCAGTACTTC. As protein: CASSKGLADTYEQYF.

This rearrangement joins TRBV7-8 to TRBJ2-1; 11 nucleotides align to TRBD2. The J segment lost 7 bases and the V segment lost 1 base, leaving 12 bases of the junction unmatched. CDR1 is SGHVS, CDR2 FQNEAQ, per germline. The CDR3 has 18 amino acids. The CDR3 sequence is CASSLDDFTTSGINEQFF. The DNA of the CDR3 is TGTGCCAGCAGCTTAGATGATTTTACGACTAGCGGGATTAATGAGCAGTTCTTC. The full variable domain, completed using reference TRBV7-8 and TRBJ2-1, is GAGVSQSPRYKVAKRGQDVALRCDPISGHVSLFWYQQALGQGPEFLTYFQNEAQLDKSGLPSDRFFAERPEGSVSTLKIQRTQQEDSAVYLCASSLDDFTTSGINEQFFGPGTRLTVL.

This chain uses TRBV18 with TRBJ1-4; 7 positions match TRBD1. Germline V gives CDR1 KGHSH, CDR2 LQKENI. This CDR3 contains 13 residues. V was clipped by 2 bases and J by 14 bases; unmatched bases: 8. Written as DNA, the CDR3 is TGTGCCAGCTCACCAGCCAGGGGGGGGACTCTGTTTTTT. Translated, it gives CASSPARGGTLFF.